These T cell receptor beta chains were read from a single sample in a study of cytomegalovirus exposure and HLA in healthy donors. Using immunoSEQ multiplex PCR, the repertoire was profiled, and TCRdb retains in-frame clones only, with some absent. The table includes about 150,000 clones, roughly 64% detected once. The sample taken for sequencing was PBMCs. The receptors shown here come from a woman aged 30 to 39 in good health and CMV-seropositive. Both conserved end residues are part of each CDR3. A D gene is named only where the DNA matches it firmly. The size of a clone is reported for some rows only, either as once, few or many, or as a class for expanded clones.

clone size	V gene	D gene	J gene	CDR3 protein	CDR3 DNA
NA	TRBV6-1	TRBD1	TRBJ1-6	CASSVDRQGMTPLHF	TGTGCCAGCAGTGTAGATCGACAGGGGATGACACCCCTCCACTTT
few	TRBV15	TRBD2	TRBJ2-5	CATSRDRMGGLAGGGGETQYF	TGTGCCACCAGCAGAGATCGAATGGGGGGACTAGCGGGAGGGGGCGGAGAGACCCAGTACTTC
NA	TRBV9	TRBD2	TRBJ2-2	CASSGSGTSSSTTGELFF	TGTGCCAGCAGCGGGTCCGGGACTAGCTCCTCGACCACCGGGGAGCTGTTTTTT
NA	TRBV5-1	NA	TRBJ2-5	CASSLDGKETQYF	TGCGCCAGCAGCTTGGACGGGAAAGAGACCCAGTACTTC
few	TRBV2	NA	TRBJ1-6	CASSQLPGDSPLHF	TGTGCCAGCAGCCAACTCCCGGGTGATTCACCCCTCCACTTT
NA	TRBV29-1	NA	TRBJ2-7	CSVKGHSYEQYF	TGCAGCGTTAAGGGACATTCCTACGAGCAGTACTTC
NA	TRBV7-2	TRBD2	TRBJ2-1	CASTYERLADEQFF	TGTGCCAGCACCTATGAGCGACTAGCCGATGAGCAGTTCTTC
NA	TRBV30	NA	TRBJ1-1	CAWRLPGTMNTEAFF	TGTGCCTGGAGGTTACCCGGGACAATGAACACTGAAGCTTTCTTT
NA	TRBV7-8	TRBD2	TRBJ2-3	CASSRVGGGRATDTQYF	TGTGCCAGCAGCCGAGTTGGCGGCGGGAGGGCCACAGATACGCAGTATTTT
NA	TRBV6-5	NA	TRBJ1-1	CASSYSNGNTEAFF	TGTGCCAGCAGTTACTCGAACGGGAACACTGAAGCTTTCTTT
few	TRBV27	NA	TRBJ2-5	CASSGGSETQYF	TGTGCCAGCAGTGGGGGGTCGGAGACCCAGTACTTC
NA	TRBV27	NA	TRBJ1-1	CASSLLPGANTEAFF	TGTGCCAGCAGTTTGTTACCGGGAGCTAACACTGAAGCTTTCTTT
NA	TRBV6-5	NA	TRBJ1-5	CASSYSYGNQPQHF	TGTGCCAGCAGTTACTCGTATGGCAATCAGCCCCAGCATTTT
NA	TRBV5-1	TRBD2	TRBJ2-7	CASASGSYEQYF	TGCGCCAGCGCTAGCGGGAGTTACGAGCAGTACTTC
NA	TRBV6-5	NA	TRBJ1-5	CASSGRIDQPQHF	TGTGCCAGCAGTGGGAGGATAGATCAGCCCCAGCATTTT
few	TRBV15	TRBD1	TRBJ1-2	CATSRDRELYGYTF	TGTGCCACCAGTCGAGACAGGGAGCTCTATGGCTACACCTTC
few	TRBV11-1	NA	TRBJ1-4	CASSFRPRGPTNEKLFF	TGTGCCAGCAGCTTTCGCCCTCGGGGTCCAACTAATGAAAAACTGTTTTTT
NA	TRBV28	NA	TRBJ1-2	CASSYGTSRGYTF	TGTGCCAGCAGTTACGGGACTTCCAGGGGCTACACCTTC
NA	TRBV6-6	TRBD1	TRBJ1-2	CASSNRGSAYGYTF	TGTGCCAGCAGTAACAGGGGCTCCGCCTATGGCTACACCTTC
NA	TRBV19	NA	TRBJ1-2	CASSSHRVGGYTF	TGTGCCAGTAGTTCGCACAGGGTAGGTGGCTACACCTTC
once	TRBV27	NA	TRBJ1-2	CASSFTDDSYGYTF	TGTGCCAGCAGTTTTACCGACGACAGCTATGGCTACACCTTC
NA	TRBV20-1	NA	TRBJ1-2	CSAAPGRAPTF	TGCAGTGCTGCACCAGGCAGAGCCCCAACCTTC
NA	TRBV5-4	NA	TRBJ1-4	CASSRSGGMGNEKLFF	TGTGCCAGCAGCCGCTCCGGAGGTATGGGTAATGAAAAACTGTTTTTT
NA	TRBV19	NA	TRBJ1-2	CASSPLGTGSYGYTF	TGTGCCAGTAGCCCTTTGGGAACTGGGAGCTATGGCTACACCTTC